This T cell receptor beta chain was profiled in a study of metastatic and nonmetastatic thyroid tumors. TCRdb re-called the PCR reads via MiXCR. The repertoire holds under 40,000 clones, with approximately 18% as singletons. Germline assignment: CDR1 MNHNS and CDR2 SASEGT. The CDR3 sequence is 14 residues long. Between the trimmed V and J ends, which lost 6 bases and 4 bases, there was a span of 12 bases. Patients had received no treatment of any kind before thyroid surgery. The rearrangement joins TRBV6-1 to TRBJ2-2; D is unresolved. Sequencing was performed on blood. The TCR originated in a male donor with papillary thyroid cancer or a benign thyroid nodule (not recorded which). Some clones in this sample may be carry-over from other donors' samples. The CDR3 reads CASRLSEITGELFF. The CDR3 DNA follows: TGTGCCAGCAGACTATCTGAGATCACCGGGGAGCTGTTTTTT.